This T cell receptor (beta chain) was documented in a study of blood T cell repertoires in COVID-19. For the study at large: Sites in the United States, Italy and Spain provided acute and convalescent COVID-19 samples. The cDNA or gDNA used as material had been derived from T cells, B-cell-depleted T cells, or PBMCs.

V was shortened by 3 bases and J by 6 bases, with 9 bases between the two germline ends. The germline V gene has CDR1 LGHDT and CDR2 YNNKEL (reference sequence). The CDR3 extends over 12 amino acids. Authors' analysis steps: Reference gene primer amplification yielded estimated nucleated cell counts. Only in-frame clones appear in the TCRdb table, and some are missing; sequencing was by immunoSEQ multiplex PCR. V and J calls and clone size come straight from that table; D and trimming were deduced from the DNA. The table lists roughly 140,000 clones, 80% of them singletons. This TCR derives from a man between 65 and 85 years old who had recovered from COVID-19. This chain connects TRBV3-1 (or the pseudogene TRBV3-2) to TRBJ2-7; D not resolved. Specimen: peripheral blood. The chain's CDR3 is CASSQPPREQYF. In nucleotides, the CDR3 is TGTGCCAGCAGCCAGCCCCCGCGCGAGCAGTACTTC.